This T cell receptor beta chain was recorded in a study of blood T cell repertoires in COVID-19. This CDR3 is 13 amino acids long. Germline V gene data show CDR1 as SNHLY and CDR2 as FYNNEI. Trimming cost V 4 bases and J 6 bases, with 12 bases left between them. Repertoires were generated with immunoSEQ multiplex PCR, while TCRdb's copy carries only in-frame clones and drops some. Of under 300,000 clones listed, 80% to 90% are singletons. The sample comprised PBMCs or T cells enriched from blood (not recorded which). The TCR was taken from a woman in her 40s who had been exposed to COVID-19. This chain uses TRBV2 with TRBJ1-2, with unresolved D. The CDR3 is CASSGSWGDGYTF. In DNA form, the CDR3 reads TGTGCCAGCAGTGGATCTTGGGGAGATGGCTACACCTTC.